These T cell receptor beta chains were read from a single sample in a study of T cells in Graves' hyperthyroidism and ophthalmopathy. TCRdb re-called the multiplex PCR reads with MiXCR, one entry per CDR3 protein. The data show almost 500,000 distinct CDR3 sequences, approximately 23% seen once. Sample: blood. The receptor set was obtained from an older woman with Graves' ophthalmopathy. CDR3s include the opening cysteine and the closing phenylalanine or tryptophan. The D gene is left open where the match is weak. Where a row states a size, it is once, few, many or the class of an expanded clone; other rows omit it.

v_call	clone_size	j_call	d_call	cdr3_nt	cdr3_aa
TRBV9	.	TRBJ2-5	TRBD2	TGTGCCAGCAGCGTAGGCGGGGGGATCAGTGAGACCCAGTACTTC	CASSVGGGISETQYF
TRBV29-1	many	TRBJ2-1	TRBD2	TGCAGCGTTGAGGAGACTAGCGGGAGGGAAGCCGAGCAGTTCTTC	CSVEETSGREAEQFF
TRBV20-1	.	TRBJ2-5	.	TGCAGTGCTAGAGTTCCTTTTGCGCGGAGCCAAGAGACCCAGTACTTC	CSARVPFARSQETQYF
TRBV10-2	.	TRBJ2-4	.	TGCGCCAGCAGTGAGCGGAGGGACATAGCCAAAAACATTCAGTACTTC	CASSERRDIAKNIQYF
TRBV14	.	TRBJ2-2	TRBD1	TGTGCCAGCAGTCGTCGTACAGGGGGCCCCGGGGAGCTGTTTTTT	CASSRRTGGPGELFF
TRBV19	few	TRBJ2-3	.	TGTGCCAGTAGTGTTAACAGCCCGGCGGTGGCAGATACGCAGTATTTT	CASSVNSPAVADTQYF
TRBV7-8	many	TRBJ1-2	TRBD1	TGTGCCAGCAGCTCACAGGGGTTTGGCTACACCTTC	CASSSQGFGYTF
TRBV19	.	TRBJ2-1	TRBD2	TGTGCCAGTAGTATGTGGCAAGCGGGGGGCCACAATGAGCAGTTCTTC	CASSMWQAGGHNEQFF
TRBV7-8	few	TRBJ1-1	.	TGTGCCAGCAGCTTTGGTCTCAGTTTCACTGAAGCTTTCTTT	CASSFGLSFTEAFF
TRBV4-1	few	TRBJ1-4	TRBD1	TGCGCCAGCAGCCAATCGACAGGGTATGAAAAACTGTTTTTT	CASSQSTGYEKLFF
TRBV19	.	TRBJ1-4	.	TGTGCCAGTAGCGCCACAAGTCGGGAGCAACTGTTTTTT	CASSATSREQLFF
TRBV7-2	many	TRBJ2-7	TRBD1	TGTGCCAGCAGCGGGAACAGGGGGCGGGAGCAGTACTTC	CASSGNRGREQYF
TRBV30	.	TRBJ1-6	.	TGTGCCTGGAGTGTACGGCAGCAGAATTCACCCCTCCACTTT	CAWSVRQQNSPLHF
TRBV2	.	TRBJ1-6	TRBD1	TGTGCCAGCAGTGAAGCCCCCGACAGGGTTCCCCTCCACTTT	CASSEAPDRVPLHF
TRBV20-1	.	TRBJ2-1	.	TGCAGTGCCGCTACAGATGAGCAGTTCTTC	CSAATDEQFF
TRBV2	many	TRBJ1-2	TRBD1	TGTGCCAGCTCCCTCCAAGCGACAGGGACCTATGGCTACACCTTC	CASSLQATGTYGYTF
TRBV12-3/TRBV12-4	.	TRBJ1-4	.	TGTGCCAGCCGCAGGAGTGTTGAACTGTTTTTT	CASRRSVELFF
TRBV20-1	.	TRBJ2-1	.	TGCAGTGCTAGAGATCTGGTTAGCCCTTCCTCCAATGAGCAGTTCTTC	CSARDLVSPSSNEQFF
TRBV7-9	once	TRBJ2-1	.	TGTGCCAGCAGCTTTGGGATAGGGAGGGGGAAGGGTACAAACAATGAGCAGTTCTTC	CASSFGIGRGKGTNNEQFF
TRBV7-3	many	TRBJ1-6	.	TGTGCCAGCAGCTTAAGGGGGAGTAATTCACCCCTCCACTTT	CASSLRGSNSPLHF
TRBV11-2	few	TRBJ1-2	.	TGTGCCAGCAGCTTAAGCCCGGGCGGATATCCAGCGGGCTACACCTTC	CASSLSPGGYPAGYTF
TRBV3-1	many	TRBJ1-2	.	TGTGCCAGCAGCCAGGCTACAGGGTCGAGCTATGGCTACACCTTC	CASSQATGSSYGYTF
TRBV28	few	TRBJ2-1	TRBD2	TGTGCCAGCAGTTGGATAAGGGGACTAGCGGGAGATAATGAGCAGTTCTTC	CASSWIRGLAGDNEQFF
TRBV6-2/TRBV6-3	many	TRBJ2-7	TRBD2	TGTGCCAGCAGTTATCGGGGGGACTACGAGCAGTACTTC	CASSYRGDYEQYF